This T cell receptor beta chain was obtained from a study of CD8 T cells in ankylosing spondylitis. Findings and limits, study-wide: Characteristic of ankylosing spondylitis blood, it appeared, was a TCR beta motif comprising roughly 8 highly homologous variants. CD8+ by phenotype, disease-linked clones were relatively rare in peripheral blood. Enrichment of disease-linked clones was reportedly significant in matched ankylosing spondylitis synovial fluid.

The V end lost 3 bases, the J end lost 8 bases, and 16 bases lay between the germline ends. The CDR3 has 15 residues. CDR1 is LGHNA and CDR2 is YNFKEQ in the germline V gene. Quantitative 5'-RACE with molecular barcodes was used to make the TCR beta libraries. TCRdb re-derived calls from the 5' RACE reads in MiXCR, one entry per CDR3 protein. The sample consists of under 850,000 distinct CDR3 sequences, roughly 19% of them appearing once. This clonotype has a handful of counts. What it binds is not known. This chain links TRBV4-2 with TRBJ2-2; D might be TRBD1 (8 bases). The source material was blood, either unsorted or a sorted T cell fraction (not recorded which). The clonotype originates from a male donor with ankylosing spondylitis. The CDR3 DNA follows: TGTGCCAGCAGCCACCCTACAGGGGGGGAGGGGGAGCTGTTTTTT. Translated: CASSHPTGGEGELFF.